This T cell receptor beta chain was documented in a study of PD-L1 blockade in urothelial cancer. Study-wide background: Across blood samples, T cells had a median count of around 140,000.

This clone was counted only a few times. Trimming shortened V by 0 bases and J by 2 bases, and 9 bases separated the two germline ends. The CDR3 consists of 14 residues. In germline, CDR1 is SGHNT, CDR2 YYREEE (reference sequence). Time point defined: pretreatment peripheral blood. Samples spanned pretreatment and treatment, with 1 to 8 time points per patient. Measured with immunoSEQ multiplex PCR; TCRdb has only the in-frame clones, and not every one. The data show 60,000 to 75,000 clones, 75% to 90% seen once. Here the sequenced sample was PBMCs, taken around atezolizumab (anti-PD-L1) treatment. The TCR comes from a man aged 60-69 years with urothelial cancer. The J gene is TRBJ2-7, the V gene TRBV5-4, with D perhaps matching TRBD1 (5 bases). CDR3 coding DNA: TGTGCCAGCAGCTTGGGTGGGGCCCCCTACGAGCAGTACTTC. This translates into CASSLGGAPYEQYF.